This entry concerns a single TCR beta chain. Its target is unknown. The source of the sample is a study of a mutant IDH1 vaccine in newly diagnosed glioma. This CDR3 spans 14 amino acids. V was clipped by 0 bases and J by 8 bases, with 13 bases between them. Germline assignment: CDR1 GTSNPN and CDR2 SVGIG (reference sequence). Profiling relied on immunoSEQ multiplex PCR, and the TCRdb table lists in-frame clones only, not all of them. The sample records some 40,000 clones, about 80% being singletons. Described time point: week 11, during vaccination. Every vaccination contained 300 ug of the mutant IDH1 20-mer peptide and was paired with topical imiquimod.

The chain joins TRBV30 to TRBJ1-4; unclear D gene. The receptor's source is a woman aged 30 to 39 with glioma. Some clones in this sample may be carry-over from other donors' samples. The sample here was peripheral blood mononuclear cells (PBMCs), taken from a glioma patient whose treatment included an IDH1 peptide vaccine. CDR3 sequence: CAWSVNGRREKLFF. The CDR3 region has the DNA TGTGCCTGGAGTGTAAATGGACGAAGGGAAAAACTGTTTTTT.